A single sample is the source of the 27 T cell receptor beta chains below, sequenced in a study of CD8+ T cells in alopecia areata. Stated treatment: oral pan-JAK inhibitor, 5-10 mg twice daily. Extracted RNA was reverse transcribed into cDNA, the sequencing template. The method was immunoSEQ multiplex PCR; TCRdb's version includes in-frame clones alone and lacks a portion of them. In the table there are about 110,000 clones, around three fifths of which are singletons. The sample was CD4+ T cells sorted from blood, taken at week 24, from a patient treated with tofacitinib. The receptor set was obtained from a human donor with alopecia areata.

The chain recombines TRBV10-3 with TRBJ1-3; 7 bases fit TRBD1. The CDR3 covers 17 residues. V was clipped by 0 bases and J by 1 base; unmatched bases: 6. The V gene's germline CDR1 is ENHRY and CDR2 SYGVKD. CDR3 bases: TGTGCCATCAGTGAGTCAACGGGGACAGTATCTGGAAACACCATATATTTT. This sequence encodes CAISESTGTVSGNTIYF.

This clone turned up a few times. The rearrangement links TRBV23-1 to TRBJ2-3; the D is unclear. TRBV23-1 is reported as an ORF; its role is uncertain. This CDR3 has 13 residues. V was clipped by 7 bases and J by 2 bases, with 10 bases between them. The CDR3: CASIRAHTDTQYF. CDR3 DNA sequence: TGCGCCAGCATCCGTGCCCACACAGATACGCAGTATTTT.

V gene TRBV6-5 combines with J gene TRBJ1-1, with D possibly TRBD1 on 5 matching bases. In germline, CDR1 is MNHEY, CDR2 SVGAGI. V lost 5 bases to trimming and J lost 1 base, with 11 bases between them. There are 14 residues in the CDR3. CDR3 loop: CASSPLGPNTEAFF. The CDR3 DNA reads as TGTGCCAGCAGTCCCCTGGGGCCGAACACTGAAGCTTTCTTT.

This chain links TRBV18 with TRBJ2-1; 8 bases are shared with TRBD1. The CDR3 sequence is 15 residues long. With V trimmed by 0 bases and J by 15 bases, 13 bases remained unmatched. Per the germline V gene, CDR1 is KGHSH and CDR2 is LQKENI. The CDR3 region has the DNA TGTGCCAGCTCACCACCGGGAGACAGGGGTTTTTGGCGGTTCTTC. The encoded protein is CASSPPGDRGFWRFF.

The chain joins TRBV29-1 to TRBJ1-1, with D tentatively TRBD1 (5 bases). CDR1 and CDR2 from the germline V gene are SQVTM and ANQGSEA. CDR3 length: 17 amino acids. The V end was cut by 4 bases, the J end by 1 base, with 22 bases between. The CDR3 DNA follows: TGCAGCGTTGCCATAATGGGGCAGCAAAGCACGAACACTGAAGCTTTCTTT. This translates into CSVAIMGQQSTNTEAFF.

V and J are TRBV7-8 and TRBJ2-3; unclear D gene. CDR3 length: 15 amino acids. Between the trimmed V and J ends, which lost 5 bases and 0 bases, there was a span of 12 bases. Germline assignment: CDR1 SGHVS and CDR2 FQNEAQ. The CDR3 coding sequence is TGTGCCAGCAGCGCTAGGGAACTTAGCACAGATACGCAGTATTTT. Residues: CASSARELSTDTQYF.

This clone was picked up a small number of times. The gene calls are TRBV9 and TRBJ2-3; D is possibly TRBD2 (6 bases). The germline V gene encodes CDR1 SGDLS and CDR2 YYNGEE. The CDR3 runs 14 residues. V dropped 4 bases and J dropped 4 bases, with 13 bases sitting between them. CDR3 nucleotides: TGTGCCAGCAGCCCCCGAGGGAGGCCAGATACGCAGTATTTT. Protein product: CASSPRGRPDTQYF.

The V call is TRBV5-1, the J call TRBJ1-1; possible D gene TRBD1, 5 bases. This CDR3 region has 13 residues. The ends were cut back, 1 base at V and 5 bases at J, with 9 bases in the middle. Germline loops: CDR1 SGHRS, CDR2 YFSETQ. In DNA form, the CDR3 reads TGCGCCAGCAGCTTGACCAGGGAGACTGAAGCTTTCTTT. It encodes CASSLTRETEAFF.

The CDR3, as DNA: TGTGCCAGCAGCGTAGTGGACAGGGGAGGTTCACCCCTCCACTTT. Protein product: CASSVVDRGGSPLHF. The chain has TRBV9 and TRBJ1-6; TRBD1 matches 9 bases. The V gene end was trimmed by 0 bases and the J gene end by 9 bases; junction bases not matched to a gene: 4. CDR3 size: 15 residues. Germline lookup yields CDR1 SGDLS and CDR2 YYNGEE.

V is TRBV14 and J is TRBJ2-7; TRBD1 or TRBD2 may be the D gene (5 bases each). Trimming took 3 bases from V and 2 from J, leaving 20 bases between them. Germline loops: CDR1 SGHDN, CDR2 FVKESK. The CDR3 loop spans 17 amino acids. This CDR3 is CASSQTGTRTTAYEQYF. The CDR3 DNA reads TGTGCCAGCAGCCAGACCGGGACCAGGACCACAGCCTACGAGCAGTACTTC.

The chain is built from TRBV2 and TRBJ1-5; D not resolved. V gave up 0 bases and J gave up 5 bases, with 5 bases separating them. The CDR3 spans 13 residues. Germline CDR1 SNHLY, CDR2 FYNNEI. CDR3 in amino acids: CASSEAGYQPQHF. CDR3 bases: TGTGCCAGCAGTGAAGCCGGATATCAGCCCCAGCATTTT.

The chain joins TRBV5-4 to TRBJ1-1; no firm D call. Germline CDR1 SGHNT, CDR2 YYREEE (reference sequence). Trimming stripped 4 bases from V and 2 bases from J, with 9 bases between. The CDR3 is 13 residues long. As DNA, the CDR3 is TGTGCCAGCAGCCGATCTTTCAACACTGAAGCTTTCTTT. It specifies CASSRSFNTEAFF.

The genes are TRBV5-5 and TRBJ1-4; no firm D call. The germline V gene encodes CDR1 SGHKS and CDR2 YYEKEE (reference sequence). Trimming cost V 2 bases and J 8 bases, with 16 bases left between them. The length of the CDR3 is 15 residues. The CDR3 DNA follows: TGTGCCAGCAGCTTTTTTAGTCTGGGCGGGGAAAAACTGTTTTTT. This translates into CASSFFSLGGEKLFF.

In the case of this clone: At the DNA level, this CDR3 is encoded by other sequences in the same sample as well. J is TRBJ2-7 and V is TRBV7-2; 8 bases fit TRBD1. With 4 bases clipped from V and 0 bases from J, the junction kept 2 bases outside the gene matches. The CDR3 extends over 14 amino acids. CDR1 SGHTA and CDR2 FQGNSA come from the germline V gene. The CDR3 DNA reads TGTGCCAGCAGCTCCACAGGGGGCTCCTACGAGCAGTACTTC. Its protein product is CASSSTGGSYEQYF.

The CDR3 bases are TGTGCCAGCAGTTACAGAGGATTTAATGAAAAACTGTTTTTT. Its translation: CASSYRGFNEKLFF. The chain is built from TRBV6-5 and TRBJ1-4; D gene unclear. Germline CDR1 and CDR2: MNHEY and SVGAGI. The V gene lost 2 bases and the J gene lost 4 bases, with 8 bases spanning the gap. This CDR3 has 14 amino acids.

This clone was recorded a few times. This chain joins TRBV9 and TRBJ2-3; no definite D call. Germline CDR1 SGDLS, CDR2 YYNGEE. This CDR3 is built from 16 residues. V dropped 0 bases and J dropped 4 bases, with 15 bases sitting between them. Here the CDR3 reads CASSVAGHTGADTQYF. The CDR3 DNA sequence: TGTGCCAGCAGCGTAGCCGGCCACACGGGCGCAGATACGCAGTATTTT.

This clone was found once. The chain joins TRBV11-3 to TRBJ2-5, with D perhaps being TRBD1 or TRBD2 (5 bases each). V was shortened by 0 bases and J by 5 bases, with 25 bases between the two germline ends. Germline loops: CDR1 SGHNT, CDR2 YENEEA. This CDR3 region has 19 residues. The CDR3 is CASSLDRFLLPGSRETQYF. CDR3 in DNA: TGTGCCAGCAGCTTAGATCGTTTCCTATTGCCAGGGAGTCGGGAGACCCAGTACTTC.

The CDR3: CASRVGTSGETQYF. The CDR3 DNA sequence: TGTGCCAGCAGGGTCGGGACTAGCGGTGAGACCCAGTACTTC. The chain recombines TRBV6-5 with TRBJ2-5, with 11 bases lining up with TRBD2. Germline lookup yields CDR1 MNHEY and CDR2 SVGAGI. CDR3 length equals 14 residues. The V gene end was trimmed by 6 bases and the J gene end by 5 bases; junction bases not matched to a gene: 5.

J is TRBJ2-3 and V is TRBV11-3; either TRBD1 or TRBD2 may supply D (6 bases each). Germline V gene sequence: CDR1 SGHNT, CDR2 YENEEA. CDR3 length equals 15 residues. V shed 3 bases and J shed 3 bases, with 13 bases lying between them. The CDR3 loop reads CASSFLSGATDTQYF. The CDR3 DNA follows: TGTGCCAGCAGCTTTCTGTCGGGGGCGACAGATACGCAGTATTTT. Full variable domain (rest looked up from reference TRBV11-3 and TRBJ2-3): EAGVVQSPRYKIIEKKQPVAFWCNPISGHNTLYWYLQNLGQGPELLIRYENEEAVDDSQLPKDRFSAERLKGVDSTLKIQPAELGDSAVYLCASSFLSGATDTQYFGPGTRLTVL.

The chain has TRBV4-3 and TRBJ2-7; perhaps TRBD1 as D (5 bases). The CDR3 has 15 residues. The germline CDR1 and CDR2 sequences are LGHNA and YSLEER. Trimming left V 2 bases short and J 5 bases short, with 16 bases between. CDR3 protein: CASSQIAGWANEQYF. CDR3 coding DNA: TGCGCCAGCAGCCAAATCGCAGGGTGGGCCAACGAGCAGTACTTC.

The chain links TRBV30 to TRBJ1-2, with D possibly TRBD1 on 5 matching bases. V was pared by 4 bases and J by 3 bases, with 21 bases between. The CDR3 has 16 residues. Germline V gene sequence: CDR1 GTSNPN, CDR2 SVGIG (reference sequence). CDR3 nucleotide sequence: TGTGCCTGGAACGGAGACCCACGGGGGGGGGACTATGGCTACACCTTC. Translation: CAWNGDPRGGDYGYTF. The variable domain in full, completed from reference TRBV30 and TRBJ1-2, reads SQTIHQWPATLVQPVGSPLSLECTVEGTSNPNLYWYRQAAGRGLQLLFYSVGIGQISSEVPQNLSASRPQDRQFILSSKKLLLSDSGFYLCAWNGDPRGGDYGYTFGSGTRLTVV.

This chain connects TRBV7-2 to TRBJ1-5; maybe TRBD1 (6 bases). The V end lost 4 bases, the J end lost 1 base, and 11 bases lay between the germline ends. This CDR3 comprises 15 residues. Per the germline V gene, CDR1 is SGHTA and CDR2 is FQGNSA. CDR3: CASSSTGTSNQPQHF. CDR3 DNA sequence: TGTGCCAGCAGCTCGACCGGGACAAGCAATCAGCCCCAGCATTTT.

The gene calls are TRBV19 and TRBJ2-1, with 10 bases identical to TRBD1. The length of the CDR3 is 15 residues. From germline, CDR1 is LNHDA and CDR2 SQIVND (reference sequence). V dropped 6 bases and J dropped 8; count of bases not matched to a gene: 10. The CDR3 coding sequence is TGTGCCAGTAGGGGAGACAGGGGGCTATGGTATGAGCAGTTCTTC. Translated, it gives CASRGDRGLWYEQFF.

The gene calls are TRBV5-1 and TRBJ1-1; possibly TRBD1 for D (6 bases). The germline CDR1 and CDR2 sequences are SGHRS and YFSETQ. Trimming shortened V by 2 bases and J by 4 bases, and 15 bases separated the two germline ends. CDR3 length: 15 amino acids. CDR3 residues: CASSFTGTNPTEAFF. The CDR3 bases are TGCGCCAGCAGCTTCACAGGGACAAACCCCACTGAAGCTTTCTTT. Complete variable domain (other parts from reference TRBV5-1 and TRBJ1-1): KAGVTQTPRYLIKTRGQQVTLSCSPISGHRSVSWYQQTPGQGLQFLFEYFSETQRNKGNFPGRFSGRQFSNSRSEMNVSTLELGDSALYLCASSFTGTNPTEAFFGQGTRLTVV.

As regards this clone: In the same sample, other DNA sequences code for this CDR3. This chain connects TRBV30 to TRBJ1-1; no firm D call. V lost 0 bases, J lost 1 base, and 6 bases lay in between. This CDR3 has 13 amino acids. Looked up from germline, CDR1 is GTSNPN and CDR2 is SVGIG (reference sequence). CDR3 amino acids: CAWSVQTNTEAFF. The CDR3 DNA reads as TGTGCCTGGAGTGTCCAGACGAACACTGAAGCTTTCTTT.

The V gene is TRBV29-1, the J gene TRBJ2-7, with 9 bases that match TRBD1. The length of the CDR3 is 17 residues. The germline V gene has CDR1 SQVTM and CDR2 ANQGSEA. V dropped 5 bases and J dropped 5; count of bases not matched to a gene: 19. For the CDR3, the DNA is TGCAGCGTTCGGACAGGGACCGGGACAGGGAATTCCCACGAGCAGTACTTC. Translation gives CSVRTGTGTGNSHEQYF.

V gene TRBV29-1 combines with J gene TRBJ1-1, with a possible D match to TRBD1 (5 bases). V was clipped by 3 bases and J by 0 bases, with 5 bases between them. Germline V lookup: CDR1 SQVTM, CDR2 ANQGSEA. The CDR3 length is 12 residues. Written as DNA, the CDR3 is TGCAGCGTTGACAGGGTGAACACTGAAGCTTTCTTT. Translation gives CSVDRVNTEAFF.